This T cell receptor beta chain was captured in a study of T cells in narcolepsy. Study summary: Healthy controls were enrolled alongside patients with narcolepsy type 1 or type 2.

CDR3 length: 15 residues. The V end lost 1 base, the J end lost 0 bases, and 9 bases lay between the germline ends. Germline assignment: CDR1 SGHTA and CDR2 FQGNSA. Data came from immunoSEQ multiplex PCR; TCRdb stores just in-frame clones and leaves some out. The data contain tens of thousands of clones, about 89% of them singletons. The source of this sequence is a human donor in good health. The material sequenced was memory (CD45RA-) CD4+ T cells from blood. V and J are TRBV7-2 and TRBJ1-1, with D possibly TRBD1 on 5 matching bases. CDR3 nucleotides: TGTGCCAGCAGCTTAGGTAGACAGCTGAACACTGAAGCTTTCTTT. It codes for CASSLGRQLNTEAFF.